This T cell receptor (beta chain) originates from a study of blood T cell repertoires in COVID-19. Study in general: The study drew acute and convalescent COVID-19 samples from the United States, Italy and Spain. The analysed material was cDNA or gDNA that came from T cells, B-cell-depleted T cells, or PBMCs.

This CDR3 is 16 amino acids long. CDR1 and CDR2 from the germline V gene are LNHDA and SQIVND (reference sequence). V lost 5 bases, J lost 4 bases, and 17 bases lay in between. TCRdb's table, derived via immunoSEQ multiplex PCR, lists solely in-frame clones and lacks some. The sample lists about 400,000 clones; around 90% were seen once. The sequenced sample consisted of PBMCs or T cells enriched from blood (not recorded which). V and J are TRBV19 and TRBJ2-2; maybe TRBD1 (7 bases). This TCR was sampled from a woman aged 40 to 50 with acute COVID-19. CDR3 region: CASSPQGEVRTGELFF. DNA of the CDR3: TGTGCCAGTAGTCCCCAGGGGGAGGTTCGCACCGGGGAGCTGTTTTTT. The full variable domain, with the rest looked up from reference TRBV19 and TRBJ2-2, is DGGITQSPKYLFRKEGQNVTLSCEQNLNHDAMYWYRQDPGQGLRLIYYSQIVNDFQKGDIAEGYSVSREKKESFPLTVTSAQKNPTAFYLCASSPQGEVRTGELFFGEGSRLTVL.